The clone carrying this T cell receptor beta chain was seen a single time. Its antigen is not known. These data are taken from a study of T cell responses to AZD1222 COVID-19 vaccine. General study findings and limits: The study reported that nearly half of spike-specific TCRs target unmutated variant regions.

Using immunoSEQ multiplex PCR, the repertoire was profiled, and TCRdb retains in-frame clones only, with some absent. The table lists roughly 270,000 clones, almost 95% of them singletons. With V trimmed by 3 bases and J by 6 bases, 4 bases remained unmatched. The CDR3 extends over 15 amino acids. Germline V CDR1 and CDR2: KGHSH, LQKENI. The rearrangement uses TRBV18 and TRBJ2-2, with TRBD2 matching 10 bases. The clonotype was recovered from an adult who received the AZD1222 COVID-19 vaccine. The input for sequencing was peripheral blood, taken 28 days after the second AZD1222 dose. CDR3: CASSPASGSPGELFF. The CDR3 nucleotides read TGTGCCAGCTCACCGGCTAGCGGGAGTCCCGGGGAGCTGTTTTTT.